Following are 26 T cell receptor beta chains from one sample sequenced in a study of blood T cells in healthy people across ages. Using a J-beta primer mix together with a sample-barcoded 5' primer, a second PCR was run for roughly 7 to 11 cycles. TCRdb called the 5' RACE reads again in MiXCR, with one record for every CDR3 protein. The table records some 760,000 distinct CDR3 sequences, about 25% of them present only once. Another study also made use of these data, one on T cells of mothers and their children.

The sample was blood. These TCRs come from a boy aged 5 to 17 in good health.

The rearrangement uses TRBV12-3 or TRBV12-4 and TRBJ2-2; TRBD1 is a possible D gene (6 bases). The CDR3 has 16 amino acids. The ends were cut back, 3 bases at V and 6 bases at J, with 17 bases in the middle. This CDR3 reads CASSFSTGFGAGELFF. The CDR3 bases are TGTGCCAGCAGTTTTTCTACAGGGTTCGGGGCCGGGGAGCTGTTTTTT.

This clonotype was counted between two and nine times. The chain links TRBV5-1 to TRBJ1-4; D gene unclear. V lost 0 bases to trimming and J lost 12 bases, with 12 bases between them. Germline assignment: CDR1 SGHRS and CDR2 YFSETQ. The CDR3 is made up of 13 amino acids. The CDR3 DNA reads as TGCGCCAGCAGCTTGGAGGGCAGAGCGGAACTGTTTTTT. Amino acids: CASSLEGRAELFF.

In this sample, this clonotype turned up a few times. The genes are TRBV12-3 or TRBV12-4 and TRBJ2-5, with D maybe TRBD2 (5 bases). The J call may be faulty, since TRBJ2-1 better matches the DNA end. The CDR3 has 13 residues. The CDR3 DNA follows: TGTGCCAGCAGTTCCTCTAGCTTCGATGAGCAGTTCTTC. As protein: CASSSSSFDEQFF.

The chain carries TRBV3-1 and TRBJ1-1; D is undetermined. The CDR3 spans 12 residues. The V and J ends lost 0 bases and 4 bases respectively, with 3 bases between them. Germline lookup yields CDR1 LGHDT and CDR2 YNNKEL (reference sequence). The CDR3 nucleotides read TGTGCCAGCAGCCAAGACATCACTGAAGCTTTCTTT. It yields the protein CASSQDITEAFF.

This clonotype was seen many times. The genes are TRBV12-3 or TRBV12-4 and TRBJ1-5; a weak D match, TRBD1 (6 bases). This CDR3 region has 15 residues. V was clipped by 6 bases and J by 5 bases, with 17 bases between them. The DNA of the CDR3 is TGTGCCAGCAGCCTTTCTAGGGCAGGGGATCAGCCCCAGCATTTT. It codes for CASSLSRAGDQPQHF.

This clonotype appeared a single time. V and J are TRBV6-2 or TRBV6-3 and TRBJ2-5; the D gene is possibly TRBD1 (6 bases). With the DNA end fitting TRBJ2-7 better, the J assignment may be wrong. The germline V gene encodes CDR1 MNHEY and CDR2 SVGEGT. This CDR3 spans 16 amino acids. The CDR3 sequence: CASSYSTGHTIYEQYF. In DNA form, the CDR3 reads TGTGCCAGCAGTTACTCGACGGGACACACCATTTACGAGCAGTACTTC.

The genes are TRBV9 and TRBJ2-3; D is uncertain. The germline gives CDR1 SGDLS, CDR2 YYNGEE. V dropped 0 bases and J dropped 4 bases, with 6 bases sitting between them. The CDR3 sequence is 13 residues long. The CDR3 DNA is TGTGCCAGCAGCGTAGGGGCACCAGATACGCAGTATTTT. Its translation: CASSVGAPDTQYF. Complete variable domain (other parts from reference TRBV9 and TRBJ2-3): DSGVTQTPKHLITATGQRVTLRCSPRSGDLSVYWYQQSLDQGLQFLIQYYNGEERAKGNILERFSAQQFPDLHSELNLSSLELGDSALYFCASSVGAPDTQYFGPGTRLTVL.

The V and J genes are TRBV12-3 or TRBV12-4 and TRBJ2-5; the match to TRBD2 covers 14 bases. After removal of 4 bases from V and 6 bases from J, the junction contained 16 bases not matched to a gene. The CDR3 consists of 19 residues. Written as DNA, the CDR3 is TGTGCCAGCAGTTCCATCGGACTAGCGGGGGGCGGGACGGGTAAGACCCAGTACTTC. It encodes CASSSIGLAGGGTGKTQYF.

The chain has TRBV7-9 and TRBJ1-1; maybe TRBD1 (6 bases). The CDR3 has 13 residues. CDR1 SEHNR and CDR2 FQNEAQ come from the germline V gene (reference sequence). The ends were cut back, 4 bases at V and 5 bases at J, with 11 bases in the middle. Here the CDR3 reads CASSSYRVTEAFF. The CDR3, as DNA: TGTGCCAGCAGCTCGTACAGGGTTACTGAAGCTTTCTTT.

The rearrangement links TRBV4-3 to TRBJ1-6; TRBD1 matches at 7 bases. This CDR3 contains 16 residues. With 5 bases clipped from V and 3 bases from J, the junction kept 7 bases outside the gene matches. Germline V gives CDR1 LGHNA, CDR2 YSLEER. For the CDR3, the DNA is TGCGCCAGCAGCACCGACAGGGACCTCTATAATTCACCCCTCCACTTT. It specifies CASSTDRDLYNSPLHF.

A few counts support this clonotype. The chain uses TRBV29-1 and TRBJ2-7; no firm D call. TRBJ2-5 matches the DNA end more closely, so the J call is doubtful. Germline CDR1 and CDR2: SQVTM and ANQGSEA. The CDR3 has 12 residues. The CDR3 sequence is CSVLGVGETQYF. CDR3 bases: TGCAGCGTTCTAGGTGTCGGGGAGACCCAGTACTTC.

With regard to this clonotype: The conserved closing phenylalanine or tryptophan is absent in this CDR3, likely reflecting a read error. The gene calls are TRBV3-1 and TRBJ1-2, with D tentatively TRBD1 (5 bases). V was trimmed by 1 base and J by 5 bases, leaving 14 bases between them. The CDR3 is 15 amino acids. Germline CDR1 reads LGHDT; CDR2 reads YNNKEL (reference sequence). The CDR3 sequence is CASSQVGAGSYGYTS. The CDR3 DNA reads TGTGCCAGCAGCCAAGTCGGGGCAGGTTCTTATGGCTACACCTCC.

The chain joins TRBV20-1 to TRBJ2-3; TRBD2 aligns across 14 bases. V lost 0 bases and J lost 3; bases outside the gene matches: 5. Germline values: CDR1 DFQATT, CDR2 SNEGSKA (reference sequence). The CDR3 extends over 17 amino acids. In DNA, the CDR3 is TGCAGTGCTAGAGATTTGAGACTAGCGGGGGGGACAGATACGCAGTATTTT. Protein: CSARDLRLAGGTDTQYF.

The chain combines TRBV29-1 with TRBJ2-3; no definite D call. V dropped 4 bases and J dropped 5 bases, with 10 bases sitting between them. The CDR3 covers 12 residues. The germline CDR1 and CDR2 sequences are SQVTM and ANQGSEA. The CDR3, as DNA: TGCAGCGTTGGAAAGGGCAAAGATACGCAGTATTTT. Translating gives CSVGKGKDTQYF.

The chain combines TRBV3-1 with TRBJ2-7; TRBD2 agrees at 12 bases. CDR1 LGHDT and CDR2 YNNKEL come from the germline V gene (reference sequence). This CDR3 is built from 13 residues. Trimming at V came to 9 bases and at J to 6 bases, leaving 6 bases not matched to a gene. The CDR3 region has the DNA TGTGCCAGTAAGACTAGCGGGAGAAGCGAGCAGTACTTC. Its protein is CASKTSGRSEQYF.

This clonotype was counted between two and nine times. Relative to the germline gene, one junction end is altered; a read error may explain this. J is TRBJ2-4 and V is TRBV29-1; TRBD1 agrees at 8 bases. This CDR3 has 14 residues. Per the germline V gene, CDR1 is SQVTM and CDR2 is ANQGSEA. The CDR3 loop is CSVEAGTGGGLEYF. CDR3 nucleotide sequence: TGCAGCGTGGAAGCCGGGACAGGAGGAGGTCTGGAATACTTC.

The chain couples TRBV7-2 to TRBJ1-2; the match to TRBD1 covers 7 bases. There are 15 residues in the CDR3. CDR1 and CDR2 (germline): SGHTA, FQGNSA. V was clipped by 3 bases and J by 5 bases; unmatched bases: 9. The CDR3 loop reads CASSFSGQIHYGYTF. The CDR3 DNA is TGTGCCAGCAGCTTCTCGGGACAGATACATTATGGCTACACCTTC.

This clonotype was seen at least ten times. The rearrangement uses TRBV15 and TRBJ2-5, with D perhaps TRBD1 or TRBD2 (5 bases each). The DNA end is more similar to TRBJ2-7, so the J call may be wrong. The germline V gene has CDR1 LNHNV and CDR2 YYDKDF (reference sequence). This CDR3 region has 14 residues. CDR3 nucleotide sequence: TGTGCCACCAGCAGAGATCTGGGGGTATACGAGCAGTACTTC. It is translated as CATSRDLGVYEQYF.

The chain has TRBV19 and TRBJ2-7; D might be TRBD1 (6 bases). V shed 6 bases and J shed 1 base, with 13 bases lying between them. The CDR3 spans 14 residues. In germline, CDR1 is LNHDA, CDR2 SQIVND (reference sequence). The CDR3 DNA is TGTGCCAGTAGCTGGAACGGACAGTCCTACGAGCAGTACTTC. It is translated as CASSWNGQSYEQYF.

The V gene is TRBV5-1, the J gene TRBJ2-5; D is unclear. This CDR3 comprises 14 residues. Germline V lookup: CDR1 SGHRS, CDR2 YFSETQ. V dropped 0 bases and J dropped 5 bases, with 11 bases sitting between them. CDR3: CASSLEGPGETQYF. Written as DNA, the CDR3 is TGCGCCAGCAGCTTGGAGGGTCCTGGCGAGACCCAGTACTTC.

This clonotype occurred a few times. The rearrangement uses TRBV29-1 and TRBJ1-1; TRBD1 matches at 8 bases. The CDR3 has 14 residues. V dropped 2 bases and J dropped 1; count of bases not matched to a gene: 3. Germline assignment: CDR1 SQVTM and CDR2 ANQGSEA. The CDR3 DNA is TGCAGCGTTGAAAACAGGGGGAAGAACACTGAAGCTTTCTTT. Protein: CSVENRGKNTEAFF.

This clonotype was seen more than once but under ten times. This chain links TRBV5-1 with TRBJ1-2; 8 bases line up with TRBD1. CDR3 length equals 14 residues. Germline CDR1 and CDR2: SGHRS and YFSETQ. The V gene end was trimmed by 3 bases and the J gene end by 3 bases; junction bases not matched to a gene: 4. CDR3 bases: TGCGCCAGCAGCTCGGAGGGACAGGACTATGGCTACACCTTC. This sequence encodes CASSSEGQDYGYTF.

The table lists this clonotype with a few counts. The genes are TRBV11-2 and TRBJ2-7; D possibly matches TRBD1 or TRBD2 (6 bases each). Between the trimmed V and J ends, which lost 8 bases and 0 bases, there was a span of 17 bases. The CDR3 is 15 amino acids. Germline V lookup: CDR1 SGHAT, CDR2 FQNNGV. The CDR3 loop reads CASGGDTQSSYEQYF. The CDR3 DNA follows: TGTGCCAGCGGAGGGGACACCCAGAGCTCCTACGAGCAGTACTTC.

CDR3 bases: TGCAGTGCTAGGGACTTTGGGGTCGAGCAGTACTTC. Translated: CSARDFGVEQYF. This chain connects TRBV20-1 to TRBJ2-5; tentative D call: TRBD2 (5 bases). The last part of the DNA fits TRBJ2-7 better; the J call may be wrong. Per germline, CDR1 DFQATT and CDR2 SNEGSKA (reference sequence). CDR3 length: 12 amino acids.

V usage is TRBV7-9 and J usage is TRBJ2-1, with no clear D. V dropped 1 base and J dropped 4 bases, with 14 bases sitting between them. Germline CDR1 SEHNR, CDR2 FQNEAQ (reference sequence). The CDR3 covers 16 residues. The CDR3, as DNA: TGTGCCAGCAGCTTAGGGTTGGGTCAGTATTACAATGAGCAGTTCTTC. Its translation: CASSLGLGQYYNEQFF.

The genes are TRBV29-1 and TRBJ2-6; D gene uncertain. There are 17 residues in the CDR3. V was trimmed by 5 bases and J by 0 bases, leaving 17 bases between them. The germline V gene encodes CDR1 SQVTM and CDR2 ANQGSEA. CDR3 sequence: CSVIDGSQISGANVLTF. CDR3 DNA sequence: TGCAGCGTTATTGATGGCAGTCAAATCTCTGGGGCCAACGTCCTGACTTTC.